The rows below give T cell receptor beta chains drawn from one sample of a study of vaccination and CD4 T cells after COVID-19. No antigen has been assigned to these receptors. One entry per CDR3 protein, called by TCRdb with MiXCR from the PCR reads. Among approximately 10,000 distinct CDR3 sequences, around 64% were seen once, and the ten largest hold under 40%. What was sequenced was CD4+ T cells from blood, cultured in vitro. Receptors were obtained from a human donor who had recovered from COVID-19. Both conserved end residues are part of each CDR3.

TRBV6-2/TRBV6-3	TRBJ1-1	CASSTGQETRMNTEAFF
TRBV20-1	TRBJ2-1	CSAHRTSGNNEQFF
TRBV28	TRBJ1-5	CASSSGGPNQPQHF
TRBV27	TRBJ2-6	CASSPYRDWRPGANVLTF
TRBV7-3	TRBJ2-3	CASSLRAPGTSVTDTQYF
TRBV7-6	TRBJ1-4	CASSLDERTPSRLFF
TRBV6-1	TRBJ1-1	CASTLDGRGTEAFF
TRBV7-2	TRBJ1-5	CASSPILGGNQPQHF
TRBV6-2/TRBV6-3	TRBJ2-7	CASSPRARLAGSYYEQYF
TRBV6-1	TRBJ1-5	CASSENQPQHF
TRBV7-3	TRBJ2-3	CASSLTRDPTDTQYF
TRBV20-1	TRBJ2-3	CSAIPGLAERSTDTQYF
TRBV15	TRBJ1-1	CATSRDRWGTEAFF
TRBV7-8	TRBJ2-3	CASSFGLGDTQYF
TRBV18	TRBJ1-1	CASSPMGQGYTEAFF
TRBV20-1	TRBJ2-1	CSATELEGGSYNEQFF
TRBV10-2	TRBJ1-2	CASSDPGTTYGYTF
TRBV5-8	TRBJ1-5	CASRAEGGQPQHF
TRBV6-1	TRBJ1-1	CASSAQGTMNTEAFF
TRBV6-1	TRBJ1-5	CASSRGQPQHF
TRBV5-1	TRBJ2-7	CASSLEAASYEQYF
TRBV7-9	TRBJ1-1	CASSLDQGTTEAFF
TRBV10-3	TRBJ1-5	CAINDGSNQPQHF
TRBV2	TRBJ1-6	CASSDDSRNSPLHF
TRBV7-8	TRBJ2-5	CASSFQETQYF
TRBV2	TRBJ1-3	CASSMAIQSGNTIYF
TRBV21-1	TRBJ2-7	CASSKDGRESYYEQYF
TRBV18	TRBJ1-6	CASSPGLNNSPLHF
TRBV20-1	TRBJ2-3	CSAIGTGLTAGVGNTQYF
TRBV6-2/TRBV6-3	TRBJ2-3	CASQRGGGNTDTQYF
TRBV2	TRBJ2-6	CASRTARANVLTF
TRBV19	TRBJ1-1	CASSITGAPGNTEAFF
TRBV5-5	TRBJ2-3	CASSLVGVGPTDTQYF
TRBV20-1	TRBJ2-1	CSASGPEWGSSNEQFF
TRBV27	TRBJ2-5	CATGLAGVEETQYF
TRBV24-1	TRBJ2-3	CATSGGGAQDTQYF
TRBV6-5	TRBJ2-7	CASSYLWTSGEQYF
TRBV10-3	TRBJ2-2	CAIRAGTVGELFF
TRBV20-1	TRBJ1-1	CSARDRRVNTEAFF